A single sample gave rise to the 27 T cell receptor beta chains below, sequenced in a study of cytomegalovirus exposure and HLA in healthy donors. PCR used 60 Vbeta primers and 13 Jbeta primers. Profiling relied on immunoSEQ multiplex PCR, and the TCRdb table lists in-frame clones only, not all of them. This sample has 140,000 or so clones, with approximately 88% found just once. The sequencing sample was made of PBMCs. The receptor source for this set is a woman in her forties in good health and CMV-seronegative.

The CDR3 reads CASSFGTDLNTEAFF. CDR3 coding DNA: TGTGCCAGCAGTTTTGGGACAGACCTAAACACTGAAGCTTTCTTT. This chain links TRBV28 with TRBJ1-1; 7 bases are a match to TRBD1. Germline V gene sequence: CDR1 MDHEN, CDR2 SYDVKM. Trimming removed 3 bases from V and 2 bases from J; junction bases left unmatched: 6. CDR3 size: 15 residues.

The V call is TRBV11-2, the J call TRBJ2-1; TRBD2 matches 10 bases. With V trimmed by 4 bases and J by 9 bases, 9 bases remained unmatched. The CDR3 consists of 15 residues. Germline CDR1 is SGHAT and CDR2 is FQNNGV. The CDR3 nucleotides read TGTGCCAGCAGCTCCCTGCCTAGCGGGAGAGGTGAGCAGTTCTTC. This translates into CASSSLPSGRGEQFF.

The gene calls are TRBV4-3 and TRBJ2-5, with 7 bases matching TRBD2. The J call is doubtful: the DNA matches TRBJ2-7 better. The CDR3 sequence is 15 residues long. Germline lookup yields CDR1 LGHNA and CDR2 YSLEER. This chain's CDR3 is CASSHLADSFYEQYF. The CDR3 region has the DNA TGCGCCAGCAGCCACCTAGCGGACTCTTTCTACGAGCAGTACTTC.

The chain recombines TRBV28 with TRBJ2-7; D is ambiguous. Per germline, CDR1 MDHEN and CDR2 SYDVKM. The length of the CDR3 is 13 residues. V was pared by 2 bases and J by 3 bases, with 8 bases between. The CDR3 bases are TGTGCCAGCAGTTTAGGCAGTAACTACGAGCAGTACTTC. Protein product: CASSLGSNYEQYF.

The V and J genes are TRBV2 and TRBJ2-7; the D is unclear. The CDR3 runs to 14 residues. CDR1 is SNHLY, CDR2 FYNNEI, per germline. The V end was cut by 7 bases, the J end by 12 bases, with 25 bases between. The CDR3 protein is CASTWPSHLSPSYF. The CDR3 bases are TGTGCCAGCACCTGGCCCTCCCATCTGTCCCCCTCGTACTTC.

The V call is TRBV6-5, the J call TRBJ2-7; TRBD2 matches 7 bases. The CDR3 totals 15 residues. J was trimmed by 0 bases and V by 6 bases; bases with no gene match: 8. The germline V gene has CDR1 MNHEY and CDR2 SVGAGI. Here the CDR3 DNA reads TGTGCCAGCAGAAGGAGGGCTAGCGGCTCCTACGAGCAGTACTTC. Translating it yields CASRRRASGSYEQYF.

This chain links TRBV20-1 with TRBJ2-3, with a tentative D call TRBD1 (5 bases). Trimming removed 6 bases at V and 5 bases at J, with 9 bases between. Germline CDR1 DFQATT, CDR2 SNEGSKA (reference sequence). The CDR3 has 11 residues. DNA for the CDR3: TGCAGTGCCCCTAGGGGAGATACGCAGTATTTT. Residues: CSAPRGDTQYF.

This chain links TRBV4-1 with TRBJ1-1; 9 nucleotides align to TRBD1. V was clipped by 2 bases and J by 0 bases; unmatched bases: 1. CDR1 and CDR2 (germline): MGHRA, YSYEKL. CDR3 length: 15 amino acids. Written as DNA, the CDR3 is TGCGCCAGCAGCCAAACAGGGGGCCTGAACACTGAAGCTTTCTTT. This translates into CASSQTGGLNTEAFF.

The rearrangement joins TRBV7-9 to TRBJ2-3; 9 nucleotides match TRBD2. V lost 3 bases to trimming and J lost 1 base; unmatched junction nucleotides: 2. CDR1 and CDR2 (germline): SEHNR, FQNEAQ (reference sequence). The CDR3 runs 15 residues. CDR3 amino acids: CASSLASGGTDTQYF. The CDR3 bases are TGTGCCAGCAGCTTGGCTAGCGGGGGCACAGATACGCAGTATTTT.

This clone was observed once. This sequence joins TRBV28 and TRBJ1-4, with TRBD1 as a possible D gene (5 bases). Trimming took 3 bases from V and 8 from J, leaving 13 bases between them. Germline values: CDR1 MDHEN, CDR2 SYDVKM. The CDR3 has 14 residues. The CDR3 sequence is CASSFQGSEEKLFF. In DNA form, the CDR3 reads TGTGCCAGCAGTTTCCAGGGTAGTGAGGAAAAACTGTTTTTT.

The rearrangement uses TRBV18 and TRBJ2-7; unclear D gene. Germline lookup yields CDR1 KGHSH and CDR2 LQKENI. The length of the CDR3 is 13 residues. The V gene lost 3 bases and the J gene lost 1 base, with 7 bases spanning the gap. DNA of the CDR3: TGTGCCAGCTCACCGTCGGAGTCCTACGAGCAGTACTTC. Translating gives CASSPSESYEQYF.

The V gene is TRBV10-3, the J gene TRBJ1-4; D call uncertain. Trimming pared 10 bases from V and 0 bases from J, leaving 9 bases between. This CDR3 spans 13 amino acids. Per germline, CDR1 ENHRY and CDR2 SYGVKD. The CDR3 spells CASGSSTNEKLFF. The DNA of the CDR3 is TGTGCCAGCGGGTCTTCAACTAATGAAAAACTGTTTTTT.

The chain is built from TRBV4-1 and TRBJ1-2, with D perhaps matching TRBD1 (5 bases). Trimming stripped 0 bases from V and 8 bases from J, with 13 bases between. Germline-derived CDR1 and CDR2 are MGHRA and YSYEKL. The CDR3 loop spans 14 amino acids. The CDR3 DNA reads TGCGCCAGCAGCCAAGATGTCCAGGGCCAGGGCTACACCTTC. This translates into CASSQDVQGQGYTF.

V usage is TRBV5-1 and J usage is TRBJ2-7, with 9 bases matching TRBD1. CDR1 and CDR2 from the germline V gene are SGHRS and YFSETQ. The length of the CDR3 is 13 residues. After removal of 4 bases from V and 4 bases from J, the junction contained 3 bases not matched to a gene. The CDR3 nucleotides read TGCGCCAGCAGCGTACAGGGGGCTTACGAGCAGTACTTC. Translated: CASSVQGAYEQYF.

The chain recombines TRBV19 with TRBJ2-3; TRBD2 agrees at 7 bases. Germline V CDR1 and CDR2: LNHDA, SQIVND (reference sequence). The V segment lost 6 bases and the J segment 2 bases; nucleotides outside the gene matches: 11. This CDR3 comprises 16 residues. The CDR3 spells CASRKRRESNTDTQYF. As DNA, the CDR3 is TGTGCCAGTAGAAAAAGGCGGGAGTCCAACACAGATACGCAGTATTTT.

This rearrangement joins TRBV28 to TRBJ2-1, with D perhaps matching TRBD1 (6 bases). Germline V lookup: CDR1 MDHEN, CDR2 SYDVKM. Trimming cost V 5 bases and J 5 bases, with 16 bases left between them. This CDR3 is 15 amino acids long. The CDR3 DNA sequence: TGTGCCAGCAGTGGGGACACACAACGGGACAATGAGCAGTTCTTC. It encodes CASSGDTQRDNEQFF. Variable domain in full (rest from reference TRBV28 and TRBJ2-1): DVKVTQSSRYLVKRTGEKVFLECVQDMDHENMFWYRQDPGLGLRLIYFSYDVKMKEKGDIPEGYSVSREKKERFSLILESASTNQTSMYLCASSGDTQRDNEQFFGPGTRLTVL.

CDR3 in DNA: TGCGCCAGCAGCTCATTAGGGACAGGAGGTGTTGCAACTAATGAAAAACTGTTTTTT. Its protein is CASSSLGTGGVATNEKLFF. The gene calls are TRBV5-1 and TRBJ1-4; 8 positions agree with TRBD1. J gave up 0 bases and V 3 bases, and 13 bases lay outside the gene matches. The V gene's germline CDR1 is SGHRS and CDR2 YFSETQ. The CDR3 loop spans 19 amino acids.

This sequence joins TRBV7-2 and TRBJ1-1; 8 bases match TRBD1. CDR3 length: 14 amino acids. Germline trimming cut 5 bases from V and 2 bases from J; bases unmatched to any gene: 4. Germline V gives CDR1 SGHTA, CDR2 FQGNSA. The CDR3: CASSGQGGNTEAFF. CDR3 nucleotide sequence: TGTGCCAGCAGCGGACAGGGAGGTAACACTGAAGCTTTCTTT.

This chain connects TRBV5-1 to TRBJ1-1, with TRBD1 matching over 8 bases. V dropped 4 bases and J dropped 3; count of bases not matched to a gene: 8. Germline CDR1 is SGHRS and CDR2 is YFSETQ. This CDR3 spans 15 amino acids. CDR3 protein: CASSPWTGRDTEAFF. The CDR3 nucleotides are TGCGCCAGCAGCCCCTGGACAGGGAGGGACACTGAAGCTTTCTTT.

This clone was counted a few times. This chain uses TRBV28 with TRBJ2-4; D is ambiguous. CDR1 and CDR2 (germline): MDHEN, SYDVKM. There are 13 residues in the CDR3. V shed 11 bases and J shed 0 bases, with 11 bases lying between them. CDR3: CAPKTVAKNIQYF. CDR3 coding DNA: TGTGCCCCCAAAACTGTAGCCAAAAACATTCAGTACTTC.

The chain couples TRBV7-3 to TRBJ2-7, with D perhaps matching TRBD2 (5 bases). The CDR3 length is 16 residues. The germline V and J ends were trimmed by 1 base and 4 bases, with 17 bases remaining between them. In germline, CDR1 is SGHTA, CDR2 FQGTGA. The CDR3 region is CASSLNGGHPAYEQYF. As DNA, the CDR3 is TGTGCCAGCAGCTTAAACGGCGGGCACCCGGCATACGAGCAGTACTTC. The full variable domain, its missing parts supplied by reference TRBV7-3 and TRBJ2-7, is GAGVSQTPSNKVTEKGKYVELRCDPISGHTALYWYRQSLGQGPEFLIYFQGTGAADDSGLPNDRFFAVRPEGSVSTLKIQRTERGDSAVYLCASSLNGGHPAYEQYFGPGTRLTVT.

The V and J genes are TRBV15 and TRBJ2-5; D is perhaps TRBD2 (6 bases). Germline values: CDR1 LNHNV, CDR2 YYDKDF (reference sequence). The V end was cut by 3 bases, the J end by 2 bases, with 28 bases between. The CDR3 extends over 20 amino acids. CDR3 in amino acids: CATSRVGIVGRGPFQETQYF. The DNA for the CDR3 is TGTGCCACCAGCAGGGTTGGCATTGTAGGGCGGGGACCGTTTCAAGAGACCCAGTACTTC.

The chain has TRBV5-1 and TRBJ1-2, with D perhaps matching TRBD1 (6 bases). The CDR3 sequence is 13 residues long. CDR1 and CDR2 (germline): SGHRS, YFSETQ. V was cut by 4 bases and J by 5 bases, with 12 bases left in between. In DNA form, the CDR3 reads TGCGCCAGCAGCGTGGACAGCCCGTATGGCTACACCTTC. Its translation is CASSVDSPYGYTF.

The rearrangement joins TRBV7-6 to TRBJ2-5; TRBD2 aligns across 9 bases. From germline, CDR1 is SGHVS and CDR2 FNYEAQ. V lost 1 base, J lost 2 bases, and 2 bases stayed unmatched. The CDR3 sequence is 15 residues long. The CDR3 loop is CASSLGTSEQETQYF. CDR3 DNA: TGTGCCAGCAGCTTAGGGACTAGCGAGCAAGAGACCCAGTACTTC.

The rearrangement joins TRBV14 to TRBJ2-5, with 9 bases identical to TRBD1. V dropped 4 bases and J dropped 5; count of bases not matched to a gene: 8. Germline V gene data show CDR1 as SGHDN and CDR2 as FVKESK. The CDR3 is made up of 15 amino acids. For the CDR3, the DNA is TGTGCCAGCAGCCGAGAACCGACAGGGGGGGAGACCCAGTACTTC. It encodes CASSREPTGGETQYF.

CDR3 loop: CSVRGSIAVTDTQYF. The CDR3 nucleotides read TGCAGCGTCCGCGGATCGATTGCGGTCACAGATACGCAGTATTTT. V usage is TRBV29-1 and J usage is TRBJ2-3; D gene ambiguous. Germline-derived CDR1 and CDR2 are SQVTM and ANQGSEA. The CDR3 consists of 15 residues. The ends were cut back, 6 bases at V and 2 bases at J, with 18 bases in the middle.

V is TRBV7-9 and J is TRBJ1-4; TRBD1 matches at 7 bases. Unmatched junction bases numbered 7, after V lost 1 base and J lost 8 bases. The CDR3 contains 15 residues. CDR1 SEHNR and CDR2 FQNEAQ come from the germline V gene (reference sequence). The CDR3: CASSLEGGLWEKLFF. The CDR3 DNA follows: TGTGCCAGCAGCTTAGAAGGGGGCTTATGGGAAAAACTGTTTTTT.